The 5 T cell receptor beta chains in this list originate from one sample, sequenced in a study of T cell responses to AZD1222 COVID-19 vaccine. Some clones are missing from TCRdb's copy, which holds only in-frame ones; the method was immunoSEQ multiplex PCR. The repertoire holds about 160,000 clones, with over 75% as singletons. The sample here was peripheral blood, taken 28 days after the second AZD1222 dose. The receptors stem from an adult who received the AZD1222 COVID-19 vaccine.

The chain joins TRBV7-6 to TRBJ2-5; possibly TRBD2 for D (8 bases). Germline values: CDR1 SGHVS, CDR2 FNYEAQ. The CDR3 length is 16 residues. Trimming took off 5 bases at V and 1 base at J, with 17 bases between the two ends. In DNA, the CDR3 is TGTGCCAGCAGCCCAAGGGGGCGGGAGGTCCAAGAGACCCAGTACTTC. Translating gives CASSPRGREVQETQYF. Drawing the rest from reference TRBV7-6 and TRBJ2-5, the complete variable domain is GAGVSQSPRYKVTKRGQDVALRCDPISGHVSLYWYRQALGQGPEFLTYFNYEAQQDKSGLPNDRFSAERPEGSISTLTIQRTEQRDSAMYRCASSPRGREVQETQYFGPGTRLLVL.

The CDR3 nucleotides read TGTGCCAGCAGCAGCCAGCTTAATGAAAAACTGTTTTTT. It encodes CASSSQLNEKLFF. The chain links TRBV7-9 to TRBJ1-4, with no clear D. Germline CDR1 SEHNR, CDR2 FQNEAQ (reference sequence). Trimming removed 5 bases at V and 4 bases at J, with 8 bases between. The CDR3 sequence is 13 residues long.

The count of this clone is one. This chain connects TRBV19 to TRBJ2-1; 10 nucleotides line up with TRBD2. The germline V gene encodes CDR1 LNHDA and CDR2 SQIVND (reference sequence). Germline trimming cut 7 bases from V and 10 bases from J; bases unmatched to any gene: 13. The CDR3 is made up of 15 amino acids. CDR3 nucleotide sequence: TGTGCCAGTACTTCTGGTCTAGCGGGAGCAAGGGAGCAGTTCTTC. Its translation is CASTSGLAGAREQFF.

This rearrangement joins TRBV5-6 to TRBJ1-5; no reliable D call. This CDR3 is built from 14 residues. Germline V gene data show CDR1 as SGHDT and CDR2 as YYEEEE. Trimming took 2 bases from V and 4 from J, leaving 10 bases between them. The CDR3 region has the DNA TGTGCCAGCAGCTTATATCCAGATAATCAGCCCCAGCATTTT. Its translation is CASSLYPDNQPQHF.

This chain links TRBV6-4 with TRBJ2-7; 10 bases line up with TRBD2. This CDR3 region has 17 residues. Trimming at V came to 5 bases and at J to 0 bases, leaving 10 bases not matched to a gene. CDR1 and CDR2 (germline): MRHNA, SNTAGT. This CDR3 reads CASSRPGLATHSYEQYF. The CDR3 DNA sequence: TGTGCCAGCAGTCGACCGGGACTAGCGACACACTCCTACGAGCAGTACTTC.